Shown below are 28 T cell receptor beta chains from a single sample sequenced in a study of T cell responses to AZD1222 COVID-19 vaccine. The assay was immunoSEQ multiplex PCR, and TCRdb's table has in-frame clones only and misses some. The sample shows 120,000 or so clones, approximately 92% of them seen only once. The sample here was peripheral blood, taken on day 0 of AZD1222 vaccination. The receptors were sampled from an adult in good health.

The gene calls are TRBV7-9 and TRBJ1-5; D may be TRBD1 (6 bases). V was cut by 3 bases and J by 2 bases, with 11 bases left in between. The CDR3 consists of 15 residues. Germline V gene data show CDR1 as SEHNR and CDR2 as FQNEAQ (reference sequence). The DNA for the CDR3 is TGTGCCAGCAGCTTGGCCCAGGGGCGCAATCAGCCCCAGCATTTT. Its translation is CASSLAQGRNQPQHF.

J is TRBJ2-1 and V is TRBV10-3; 9 nucleotides align to TRBD1. Germline V lookup: CDR1 ENHRY, CDR2 SYGVKD. The junction had 4 bases not matched to a gene; V was cut back by 7 bases and J by 3 bases. CDR3 length: 14 residues. The CDR3 DNA follows: TGTGCCATCACTCGGGACAGGGACTACAATGAGCAGTTCTTC. Translation: CAITRDRDYNEQFF.

This clone came up once. In DNA, the CDR3 is TGTGCCATCAGTGCGAGGGCCACTGAAGCTTTCTTT. It is translated as CAISARATEAFF. This chain joins TRBV10-3 and TRBJ1-1; unclear D gene. Germline V lookup: CDR1 ENHRY, CDR2 SYGVKD. CDR3 length equals 12 residues. V was cut by 4 bases and J by 4 bases, with 7 bases left in between.

V and J are TRBV5-6 and TRBJ1-2; D call uncertain. V lost 0 bases, J lost 3 bases, and 12 bases lay in between. Germline loops: CDR1 SGHDT, CDR2 YYEEEE. This CDR3 is 15 amino acids long. The DNA of the CDR3 is TGTGCCAGCAGCTTGGCGGTCCCCGCGGACTATGGCTACACCTTC. Residues: CASSLAVPADYGYTF. The variable domain in full, completed from reference TRBV5-6 and TRBJ1-2, reads DAGVTQSPTHLIKTRGQQVTLRCSPKSGHDTVSWYQQALGQGPQFIFQYYEEEERQRGNFPDRFSGHQFPNYSSELNVNALLLGDSALYLCASSLAVPADYGYTFGSGTRLTVV.

The chain employs TRBV13 and TRBJ2-5; D is possibly TRBD2 (6 bases). Trimming took off 0 bases at V and 5 bases at J, with 10 bases between the two ends. The germline gives CDR1 PRHDT, CDR2 FYEKMQ (reference sequence). The CDR3 is made up of 14 amino acids. CDR3 amino acids: CASSLGGGLETQYF. The CDR3 DNA follows: TGTGCCAGCAGCTTAGGTGGGGGACTGGAGACCCAGTACTTC.

The chain links TRBV7-2 to TRBJ1-6, with D possibly matching TRBD1 (6 bases). CDR1 and CDR2 from the germline V gene are SGHTA and FQGNSA. The CDR3 has 14 amino acids. V dropped 11 bases and J dropped 6 bases, with 17 bases sitting between them. The CDR3 DNA reads TGTGCCTTACTCTTGGGGGGCTCTAATTCACCCCTCCACTTT. It specifies CALLLGGSNSPLHF.

This CDR3 reads CASGESGTDLETQYF. The DNA for the CDR3 is TGTGCCAGTGGGGAATCGGGGACAGATTTGGAGACCCAGTACTTC. V and J are TRBV19 and TRBJ2-5; 7 nucleotides agree with TRBD1. This CDR3 contains 15 residues. The trim removed 8 bases at V and 5 bases at J, leaving 14 bases unmatched. Germline CDR1 and CDR2: LNHDA and SQIVND (reference sequence).

V usage is TRBV25-1 and J usage is TRBJ1-1; no clear D gene. CDR3 length: 15 residues. Per germline, CDR1 MGHDK and CDR2 SYGVNS. V lost 2 bases and J 1 base, leaving 11 bases between the germline ends. CDR3 region: CASSEAAGPNTEAFF. CDR3 coding DNA: TGTGCCAGCAGTGAAGCGGCAGGACCGAACACTGAAGCTTTCTTT.

V usage is TRBV6-5 and J usage is TRBJ1-2; perhaps TRBD1 as D (5 bases). The germline V gene has CDR1 MNHEY and CDR2 SVGAGI. V dropped 4 bases and J dropped 4 bases, with 19 bases sitting between them. This CDR3 has 16 amino acids. The CDR3 is CASSSLSWGPGYGYTF. For the CDR3, the DNA is TGTGCCAGCAGTTCCTTGTCGTGGGGCCCGGGCTATGGCTACACCTTC.

The chain is built from TRBV6-5 and TRBJ2-7; D might be TRBD1 or TRBD2, each matching 6 bases. The CDR3 spans 15 residues. Trimming took 6 bases from V and 2 from J, leaving 17 bases between them. CDR1 and CDR2 (germline): MNHEY, SVGAGI. CDR3 in amino acids: CASSVVTGAAYEQYF. CDR3 DNA sequence: TGTGCCAGCAGCGTAGTAACGGGGGCCGCCTACGAGCAGTACTTC.

This chain connects TRBV11-2 to TRBJ2-7; 8 bases match TRBD2. Germline-derived CDR1 and CDR2 are SGHAT and FQNNGV. The CDR3 spans 14 residues. V shed 3 bases and J 2 bases; nucleotides not matched to a gene: 3. CDR3 bases: TGTGCCAGCAGCTTCTTTAGCGGGACCTACGAGCAGTACTTC. This codes for CASSFFSGTYEQYF.

The J gene is TRBJ1-6, the V gene TRBV6-5; 8 bases are shared with TRBD1. This CDR3 is built from 13 residues. Trimming took 5 bases from V and 17 from J; bases not matched to a gene: 11. The V gene's germline CDR1 is MNHEY and CDR2 SVGAGI. This chain's CDR3 is CASSRTGNMFVHF. In DNA, the CDR3 is TGTGCCAGCAGTCGGACAGGGAACATGTTCGTCCACTTT.

The J gene is TRBJ1-6, the V gene TRBV5-4, with a tentative D call TRBD1 (5 bases). The CDR3 sequence is 15 residues long. The germline CDR1 and CDR2 sequences are SGHNT and YYREEE (reference sequence). V was shortened by 2 bases and J by 5 bases, with 11 bases between the two germline ends. CDR3 nucleotide sequence: TGTGCCAGCAGCTTAGCAGGGCGCGATAATTCACCCCTCCACTTT. Translation gives CASSLAGRDNSPLHF.

The chain carries TRBV10-1 and TRBJ2-3; possibly TRBD2 for D (6 bases). V was shortened by 0 bases and J by 4 bases, with 11 bases between the two germline ends. Germline CDR1 and CDR2: WNHNN and SYGVQD (reference sequence). The length of the CDR3 is 15 residues. CDR3 loop: CASSESRWGADTQYF. In nucleotides, the CDR3 is TGCGCCAGCAGTGAGTCCCGGTGGGGGGCAGATACGCAGTATTTT.

The V and J genes are TRBV11-2 and TRBJ2-7; D is perhaps TRBD2 (5 bases). From germline, CDR1 is SGHAT and CDR2 FQNNGV. V was clipped by 2 bases and J by 2 bases, with 22 bases between them. The CDR3 has 18 amino acids. CDR3 in amino acids: CASSLNPGVSPGTYEQYF. DNA for the CDR3: TGTGCCAGCAGCTTAAATCCCGGGGTGAGCCCCGGGACCTACGAGCAGTACTTC. The whole variable domain, remainder taken from reference TRBV11-2 and TRBJ2-7, is EAGVAQSPRYKIIEKRQSVAFWCNPISGHATLYWYQQILGQGPKLLIQFQNNGVVDDSQLPKDRFSAERLKGVDSTLKIQPAKLEDSAVYLCASSLNPGVSPGTYEQYFGPGTRLTVT.

This clone came up once. The chain uses TRBV3-1 (or the pseudogene TRBV3-2) and TRBJ2-3; no clear D. Trimming cost V 1 base and J 3 bases, with 8 bases left between them. From germline, CDR1 is LGHDT and CDR2 YNNKEL (reference sequence). The CDR3 spans 14 residues. The CDR3 DNA follows: TGTGCCAGCAGCCAAGGGCCCTTGACAGATACGCAGTATTTT. As protein: CASSQGPLTDTQYF.

The V gene is TRBV4-1, the J gene TRBJ2-2, with 7 positions matching TRBD1. The V gene end was trimmed by 3 bases and the J gene end by 3 bases; junction bases not matched to a gene: 1. The CDR3 runs to 14 residues. Germline CDR1 MGHRA, CDR2 YSYEKL. The chain's CDR3 is CASSQGQHTGELFF. The CDR3 DNA reads TGCGCCAGCAGCCAGGGACAGCACACCGGGGAGCTGTTTTTT.

CDR3 region: CASSTGLEQYF. CDR3 nucleotides: TGTGCCAGCAGTACGGGACTCGAGCAGTACTTC. The chain recombines TRBV27 with TRBJ2-7; a possible D gene is TRBD2 (6 bases). The germline V and J ends were trimmed by 5 bases and 6 bases, with 8 bases remaining between them. The CDR3 has 11 amino acids. Germline V gene data show CDR1 as MNHEY and CDR2 as SMNVEV (reference sequence).

Worth noting for this clone: The same CDR3 also results from other DNA sequences found in this sample. V is TRBV27 and J is TRBJ1-1, with TRBD1 identical over 8 bases. Germline V gene lookup returns CDR1 MNHEY and CDR2 SMNVEV (reference sequence). CDR3 length: 16 amino acids. The trim removed 5 bases at V and 1 base at J, leaving 9 bases unmatched. In nucleotides, the CDR3 is TGTGCCAGCAGTCTCTCCCCCGGGACAGGGAACACTGAAGCTTTCTTT. It is translated as CASSLSPGTGNTEAFF.

This clone was observed a handful of times. The rearrangement links TRBV27 to TRBJ1-1; 8 bases are a match to TRBD1. Germline CDR1 MNHEY, CDR2 SMNVEV (reference sequence). This CDR3 spans 13 amino acids. V trimming: 2 bases; J trimming: 8 bases; junction bases outside the gene matches: 4. This CDR3 is CASSLSRGLEAFF. The CDR3 DNA reads as TGTGCCAGCAGTTTAAGCAGGGGGCTAGAAGCTTTCTTT.

The chain recombines TRBV7-2 with TRBJ2-5; 9 bases agree with TRBD2. V trimming: 5 bases; J trimming: 1 base; junction bases outside the gene matches: 17. This CDR3 is 19 amino acids long. Germline V gives CDR1 SGHTA, CDR2 FQGNSA. CDR3 amino acids: CASSADRFPTSGAQETQYF. The CDR3 DNA is TGTGCCAGCAGCGCCGACCGATTTCCGACTAGCGGAGCCCAAGAGACCCAGTACTTC.

This chain joins TRBV6-5 and TRBJ1-1; D is undetermined. The CDR3 length is 16 residues. Trimming removed 2 bases from V and 0 bases from J, with 13 bases in between. In germline, CDR1 is MNHEY, CDR2 SVGAGI. The CDR3 region has the DNA TGTGCCAGCAGTTACATAGTCGGGCCTATGAACACTGAAGCTTTCTTT. This gives the protein CASSYIVGPMNTEAFF.

In its sample, this clone was seen many times. The chain recombines TRBV7-9 with TRBJ1-4; TRBD1 agrees at 9 bases. With 5 bases clipped from V and 5 bases from J, the junction kept 12 bases outside the gene matches. Germline CDR1 is SEHNR and CDR2 is FQNEAQ (reference sequence). This CDR3 is 17 amino acids long. The CDR3 coding sequence is TGTGCCAGCAGCCAGGGACAGGGAAGAGGGCCAAATGAAAAACTGTTTTTT. This codes for CASSQGQGRGPNEKLFF.

This clone was detected only a few times. The V gene is TRBV9, the J gene TRBJ1-2; D is unresolved. Per the germline V gene, CDR1 is SGDLS and CDR2 is YYNGEE. The CDR3 runs to 13 residues. Trimming stripped 3 bases from V and 7 bases from J, with 13 bases between. The CDR3 region is CASSARVGLGYTF. As DNA, the CDR3 is TGTGCCAGCAGCGCGAGGGTAGGGCTTGGCTACACCTTC.

The V and J genes are TRBV28 and TRBJ2-6; D possibly matches TRBD1 or TRBD2 (7 bases each). The CDR3 is 16 residues long. Germline V gives CDR1 MDHEN, CDR2 SYDVKM. The V gene lost 6 bases and the J gene lost 1 base, with 13 bases spanning the gap. As DNA, the CDR3 is TGTGCCAGCAGGCCAGGGGGGGCTTCTGGGGCCAACGTCCTGACTTTC. This gives the protein CASRPGGASGANVLTF.

The V and J genes are TRBV7-8 and TRBJ2-7; D is unclear. This CDR3 region has 12 residues. CDR1 is SGHVS, CDR2 FQNEAQ, per germline. V was trimmed by 5 bases and J by 2 bases, leaving 7 bases between them. The CDR3, as DNA: TGTGCCAGCAGCCGTACCACCTACGAGCAGTACTTC. This codes for CASSRTTYEQYF.

The chain uses TRBV19 and TRBJ1-5; possibly TRBD1 for D (5 bases). The CDR3 runs 13 residues. The V end lost 0 bases, the J end lost 7 bases, and 7 bases lay between the germline ends. Germline CDR1 reads LNHDA; CDR2 reads SQIVND (reference sequence). The CDR3 reads CASSIDREQPQHF. The CDR3 DNA reads as TGTGCCAGTAGTATAGACAGGGAGCAGCCCCAGCATTTT.

The chain uses TRBV27 and TRBJ1-1, with a weak D call TRBD1 (5 bases). Trimming removed 8 bases from V and 5 bases from J, with 15 bases in between. The germline V gene encodes CDR1 MNHEY and CDR2 SMNVEV (reference sequence). The CDR3 runs 13 residues. The CDR3 sequence: CASSTGVGTEAFF. In DNA form, the CDR3 reads TGTGCCAGCTCCACGGGGGTAGGGACTGAAGCTTTCTTT.